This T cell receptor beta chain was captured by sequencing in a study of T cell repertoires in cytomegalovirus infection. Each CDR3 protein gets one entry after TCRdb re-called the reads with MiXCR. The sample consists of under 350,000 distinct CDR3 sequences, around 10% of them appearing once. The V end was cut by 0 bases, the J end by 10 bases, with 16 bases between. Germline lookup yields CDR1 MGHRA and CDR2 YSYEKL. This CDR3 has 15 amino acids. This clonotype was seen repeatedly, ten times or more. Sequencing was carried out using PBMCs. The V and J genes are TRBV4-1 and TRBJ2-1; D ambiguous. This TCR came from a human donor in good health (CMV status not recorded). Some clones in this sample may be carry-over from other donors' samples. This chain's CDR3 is CASSQDRVYRPEQFF. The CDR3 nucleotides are TGCGCCAGCAGCCAAGATCGGGTGTATCGGCCGGAGCAGTTCTTC.